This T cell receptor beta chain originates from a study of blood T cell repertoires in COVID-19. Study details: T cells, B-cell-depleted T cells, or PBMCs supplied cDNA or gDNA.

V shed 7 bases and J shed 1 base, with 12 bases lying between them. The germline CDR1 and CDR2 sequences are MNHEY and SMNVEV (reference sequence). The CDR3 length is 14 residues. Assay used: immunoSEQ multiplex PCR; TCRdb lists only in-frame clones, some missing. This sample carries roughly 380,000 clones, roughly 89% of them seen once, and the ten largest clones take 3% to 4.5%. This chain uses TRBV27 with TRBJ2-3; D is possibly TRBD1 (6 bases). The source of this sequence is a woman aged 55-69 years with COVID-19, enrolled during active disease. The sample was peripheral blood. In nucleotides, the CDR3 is TGTGCCAGCATGGGCAGGGGTCGCACAGATACGCAGTATTTT. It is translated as CASMGRGRTDTQYF.